The 19 T cell receptor beta chains presented below share a single source sample, sequenced in a study of beta chain features in type 1 diabetes (dated by TCRdb to the late 2010s). Libraries were built with the immunoSEQ multiplex PCR assay. The entire isolated RNA was reverse transcribed using the High Capacity cDNA Reverse Transcription Kit, and thus expressed TCRB transcripts were sequenced. The clones in this table, taken by TCRdb from immuneACCESS, are in-frame only. Not every clone is retained; where verified, under half of the shortfall comes from an unresolved V gene, and the cause of the rest is unknown. The sample profile shows approximately 150,000 clones; about 10% of them were found once. The ten largest account for approximately 1.3% of the sample. The specimen sequenced was naive CD4+ T cells from blood. The sample's cell subset or site label is to be understood as: true naive CD4+ T cells. Source of these receptors: a young man in good health.

There are a few counts of this clone. The chain combines TRBV5-4 with TRBJ2-5, with 7 bases matching TRBD1. The J call may not be correct, given that the DNA end is closer to TRBJ2-7. CDR3 length equals 14 residues. Germline CDR1 SGHNT, CDR2 YYREEE (reference sequence). The CDR3 loop reads CASSTDRINYEQYF. DNA for the CDR3: TGTGCCAGCAGCACGGACAGGATTAATTACGAGCAGTACTTC.

The chain couples TRBV5-5 to TRBJ2-7; 9 positions agree with TRBD1. Germline V CDR1 and CDR2: SGHKS, YYEKEE (reference sequence). The CDR3 is 14 amino acids. Trimming cost V 3 bases and J 4 bases; bases outside gene matches: 5. Here the CDR3 reads CASSWTGVFYEQYF. The CDR3 DNA reads TGTGCCAGCAGCTGGACAGGGGTTTTTTACGAGCAGTACTTC.

This chain connects TRBV4-2 to TRBJ2-3; 8 nucleotides align to TRBD2. In germline, CDR1 is LGHNA, CDR2 YNFKEQ. The V gene end was trimmed by 2 bases and the J gene end by 2 bases; junction bases not matched to a gene: 18. There are 20 residues in the CDR3. In nucleotides, the CDR3 is TGTGCCAGCAGCCAAACCCGGGGTAGCGGGGCCGACAAACCCACAGATACGCAGTATTTT. Translated: CASSQTRGSGADKPTDTQYF.

V gene TRBV2 combines with J gene TRBJ2-6; no clear D gene. The CDR3 consists of 15 residues. Between the trimmed V and J ends, which lost 2 bases and 2 bases, there was a span of 7 bases. The germline V gene has CDR1 SNHLY and CDR2 FYNNEI. The CDR3 loop is CASSESRAGANVLTF. CDR3 nucleotide sequence: TGTGCCAGCAGTGAAAGCCGCGCTGGGGCCAACGTCCTGACTTTC.

As to this clone: Just one base apart from a much larger clone, this may be a read error. The chain's CDR3 is CASSVGTNGAPRNIQYF. The CDR3 DNA is TGTGCCAGCAGCGTAGGGACTAACGGGGCCCCTCGAAACATTCAGTACTTC. This sequence joins TRBV7-2 and TRBJ2-4; TRBD2 matches at 7 bases. The CDR3 consists of 17 residues. V lost 5 bases to trimming and J lost 6 bases; unmatched junction nucleotides: 16. Germline V gene lookup returns CDR1 SGHTA and CDR2 FQGNSA.

J is TRBJ1-3 and V is TRBV7-9; D gene unclear. The CDR3 extends over 15 amino acids. Germline V gene lookup returns CDR1 SEHNR and CDR2 FQNEAQ (reference sequence). The ends were cut back, 1 base at V and 0 bases at J, with 7 bases in the middle. For the CDR3, the DNA is TGTGCCAGCAGCTTAGGTTTCAGCTCTGGAAACACCATATATTTT. It specifies CASSLGFSSGNTIYF.

The V gene is TRBV18, the J gene TRBJ1-1, with 7 bases that match TRBD1. Germline V CDR1 and CDR2: KGHSH, LQKENI. The V gene end was trimmed by 5 bases and the J gene end by 1 base; junction bases not matched to a gene: 4. The CDR3 is 14 residues long. The CDR3 reads CASSSYRGNTEAFF. The CDR3 DNA is TGTGCCAGCTCATCATACAGGGGGAACACTGAAGCTTTCTTT.

This clone was counted between two and nine times. The chain recombines TRBV18 with TRBJ1-2; D gene uncertain. Trimming pared 3 bases from V and 5 bases from J, leaving 10 bases between. The germline V gene has CDR1 KGHSH and CDR2 LQKENI. The length of the CDR3 is 13 residues. Written as DNA, the CDR3 is TGTGCCAGCTCACCGTCCAGTGAATATGGCTACACCTTC. Residues: CASSPSSEYGYTF.

This clone occurred many times. The J gene is TRBJ2-7, the V gene TRBV7-9; no clear D gene. The V end lost 5 bases, the J end lost 4 bases, and 6 bases lay between the germline ends. The V gene's germline CDR1 is SEHNR and CDR2 FQNEAQ (reference sequence). CDR3 length equals 11 residues. The CDR3 bases are TGTGCCAGCAGCCGCACTTACGAGCAGTACTTC. As protein: CASSRTYEQYF. The entire variable domain, with the rest obtained from reference TRBV7-9 and TRBJ2-7, is as follows: DTGVSQNPRHKITKRGQNVTFRCDPISEHNRLYWYRQTLGQGPEFLTYFQNEAQLEKSRLLSDRFSAERPKGSFSTLEIQRTEQGDSAMYLCASSRTYEQYFGPGTRLTVT.

This clone was seen only a few times. The chain has TRBV9 and TRBJ2-5, with D maybe TRBD2 (5 bases). The CDR3 covers 19 residues. Trimming stripped 4 bases from V and 0 bases from J, with 25 bases between. Per germline, CDR1 SGDLS and CDR2 YYNGEE. CDR3 sequence (DNA): TGTGCCAGCAGCCCCGGGAAGCGAGTGAGATCCATGTACCAAGAGACCCAGTACTTC. Its protein product is CASSPGKRVRSMYQETQYF.

The chain has TRBV5-1 and TRBJ2-5; 9 positions match TRBD1. Matching the DNA end better, TRBJ2-7 makes the J call doubtful. Germline V gene lookup returns CDR1 SGHRS and CDR2 YFSETQ. CDR3 length equals 13 residues. The CDR3 DNA sequence: TGCGCCAGCAGCTCGGACAGGGGATACGAGCAGTACTTC. Translation: CASSSDRGYEQYF.

The CDR3 DNA reads as TGTGCCAGCAGTTTTGAGAGCTCCTATAATTCACCCCTCCACTTT. Amino acids: CASSFESSYNSPLHF. The chain couples TRBV27 to TRBJ1-6; no clear D. Germline loops: CDR1 MNHEY, CDR2 SMNVEV (reference sequence). V was clipped by 3 bases and J by 0 bases, with 6 bases between them. This CDR3 region has 15 residues.

The V and J genes are TRBV6-1 and TRBJ2-1, with 8 nucleotides matching TRBD2. Unmatched junction bases numbered 4, after V lost 7 bases and J lost 5 bases. The CDR3 extends over 13 amino acids. Germline CDR1 and CDR2: MNHNS and SASEGT. CDR3 loop: CASIPGGNNEQFF. The CDR3 bases are TGTGCCAGCATCCCGGGGGGGAACAATGAGCAGTTCTTC.

This clone was picked up a small number of times. The rearrangement joins TRBV5-4 to TRBJ1-5; 7 bases match TRBD1. Per the germline V gene, CDR1 is SGHNT and CDR2 is YYREEE (reference sequence). With V trimmed by 0 bases and J by 2 bases, 5 bases remained unmatched. This CDR3 is 16 amino acids long. The CDR3 DNA reads as TGTGCCAGCAGCTTGGCGCCCGGACAGGGCAATCAGCCCCAGCATTTT. This codes for CASSLAPGQGNQPQHF.

There are a few counts of this clone. J is TRBJ2-5 and V is TRBV25-1; 10 nucleotides align to TRBD1. Germline V gene data show CDR1 as MGHDK and CDR2 as SYGVNS. The CDR3 is 16 amino acids. With V trimmed by 5 bases and J by 5 bases, 11 bases remained unmatched. The DNA of the CDR3 is TGTGCCAGCAGTCCGTTACCGGGACAGGGGATGGAGACCCAGTACTTC. Residues: CASSPLPGQGMETQYF. Looking up the rest from reference TRBV25-1 and TRBJ2-5 gives the full variable domain: EADIYQTPRYLVIGTGKKITLECSQTMGHDKMYWYQQDPGMELHLIHYSYGVNSTEKGDLSSESTVSRIRTEHFPLTLESARPSHTSQYLCASSPLPGQGMETQYFGPGTRLLVL.

This clone has a handful of counts. The chain links TRBV5-1 to TRBJ1-2; 7 bases are shared with TRBD1. CDR3 size: 14 residues. Germline CDR1 SGHRS, CDR2 YFSETQ. The junction had 9 bases not matched to a gene; V was cut back by 2 bases and J by 8 bases. The CDR3 DNA reads TGCGCCAGCAGCTTTACAGGGGAGAAGAACGGCTACACCTTC. Encoded protein: CASSFTGEKNGYTF.

The rearrangement links TRBV5-1 to TRBJ2-7, with 7 bases matching TRBD1. From germline, CDR1 is SGHRS and CDR2 YFSETQ. The CDR3 runs 16 residues. J was trimmed by 6 bases and V by 0 bases; bases with no gene match: 12. Here the CDR3 DNA reads TGCGCCAGCAGCTTGGGGGGAGTGTCAGGGGGATCCGAGCAGTACTTC. This codes for CASSLGGVSGGSEQYF.

This clone was counted only a few times. This rearrangement joins TRBV5-6 to TRBJ1-2; D ambiguous. Trimming stripped 2 bases from V and 4 bases from J, with 9 bases between. The germline V gene has CDR1 SGHDT and CDR2 YYEEEE. The CDR3 extends over 13 amino acids. CDR3 sequence reads: CASSFIQTYGYTF. CDR3 bases: TGTGCCAGCAGCTTTATACAGACCTATGGCTACACCTTC.

The chain links TRBV7-9 to TRBJ2-3, with 10 bases that match TRBD1. The CDR3 loop spans 16 amino acids. CDR1 and CDR2 (germline): SEHNR, FQNEAQ (reference sequence). The trim removed 5 bases at V and 2 bases at J, leaving 7 bases unmatched. CDR3 DNA: TGTGCCAGCAGCCCGTGGACAGGGGGGTTCACAGATACGCAGTATTTT. It codes for CASSPWTGGFTDTQYF.